This TCR beta chain stems from a study of blood T cell repertoires in COVID-19. Study background: The samples span acute and convalescent COVID-19 from the United States, Italy and Spain. Sample material is recorded as cDNA or gDNA derived from T cells, B-cell-depleted T cells, or PBMCs.

Trimming cost V 3 bases and J 1 base; bases outside gene matches: 2. The CDR3 spans 15 residues. Germline V gives CDR1 SGDLS, CDR2 YYNGEE. Original processing methods: Cell counts per sample came from amplifying reference gene primers. Some clones are missing from TCRdb's copy, which holds only in-frame ones; the method was immunoSEQ multiplex PCR. The V and J calls and clone size were taken over from that table, and D and trimming were inferred from the DNA. The repertoire holds about 240,000 clones, with roughly 81% as singletons. The specimen was peripheral blood. The TCR sequence derives from a man aged 50-60 years with acute or convalescent COVID-19. The V call is TRBV9, the J call TRBJ2-2, with 8 bases aligning to TRBD2. CDR3 sequence reads: CASSASGGNTGELFF. The DNA for the CDR3 is TGTGCCAGCAGCGCCAGCGGGGGGAACACCGGGGAGCTGTTTTTT. The whole variable domain, filled in from reference TRBV9 and TRBJ2-2, reads DSGVTQTPKHLITATGQRVTLRCSPRSGDLSVYWYQQSLDQGLQFLIQYYNGEERAKGNILERFSAQQFPDLHSELNLSSLELGDSALYFCASSASGGNTGELFFGEGSRLTVL.